This is a list of T cell receptor beta chains from one sample in a study of T cells in localized non-small cell lung cancer. Assay used: immunoSEQ multiplex PCR; TCRdb lists only in-frame clones, some missing. This sample has 3,500 to 4,000 clones, with less than 40% found just once. Sequenced material: lung tumor tissue, taken before any cancer treatment. The receptors here all came from a male donor at least 60 years old with stage III lung adenocarcinoma. Both conserved end residues are part of each CDR3. The order of the fields is V gene, J gene, CDR3 length, D gene, clone size, CDR3 DNA, CDR3 protein. A D gene is named only where the DNA matches it firmly. Clone size is not always given. Where it is, it says once, few, many or a class for expanded clones.

V: TRBV10-3
J: TRBJ2-2
length: 18
D: TRBD2
size: .
DNA: TGTGCCATCAGTGAGTCGGGCAGCGGGGGGGCGAACACCGGGGAGCTGTTTTTT
CDR3: CAISESGSGGANTGELFF

V: TRBV11-3
J: TRBJ2-2
length: 17
D: TRBD2
size: .
DNA: TGTGCCAGCAGCAATATAGCGGGGGGGCCGAACACCGGGGAGCTGTTTTTT
CDR3: CASSNIAGGPNTGELFF

V: TRBV1
J: TRBJ2-1
length: 15
D: .
size: few
DNA: TGCGCCAGCAGCCAAGAAGGACTGTCCTACAATGAGCAGTTCTTC
CDR3: CASSQEGLSYNEQFF

V: TRBV5-1
J: TRBJ1-3
length: 16
D: .
size: .
DNA: TGCGCCAGCAGCTTGGGTTGGCAGAACTCTGGAAACACCATATATTTT
CDR3: CASSLGWQNSGNTIYF

V: TRBV2
J: TRBJ2-1
length: 15
D: TRBD2
size: few
DNA: TGTGCCAGCAGCACCGTCCCGGGACTAGCTAATGAGCAGTTCTTC
CDR3: CASSTVPGLANEQFF

V: TRBV19
J: TRBJ2-1
length: 15
D: .
size: .
DNA: TGTGCCAGTAGTAGAGACGGGGGCGGGGTGGATGAGCAGTTCTTC
CDR3: CASSRDGGGVDEQFF

V: TRBV7-6
J: TRBJ2-3
length: 15
D: .
size: few
DNA: TGTGCCAGCAGCTTACTTCAGCCTAGCACAGATACGCAGTATTTT
CDR3: CASSLLQPSTDTQYF

V: TRBV6-8
J: TRBJ2-7
length: 14
D: TRBD2
size: medium-sized
DNA: TGTGCCAGCAGTCCCCAGCCGGGGGGGCCCGAGCAGTACTTC
CDR3: CASSPQPGGPEQYF

V: TRBV29-1
J: TRBJ1-1
length: 13
D: .
size: .
DNA: TGCAGCGTTGAATGGGGGTTGAACACTGAAGCTTTCTTT
CDR3: CSVEWGLNTEAFF

V: TRBV29-1
J: TRBJ2-3
length: 13
D: .
size: .
DNA: TGCAGCGGGAGGGACGTTGGGGGGGATACGCAGTATTTT
CDR3: CSGRDVGGDTQYF

V: TRBV6-8
J: TRBJ1-2
length: 17
D: .
size: .
DNA: TGTGCCAGCAGTTACTCGACAATTAGGGGGACTAACTATGGCTACACCTTC
CDR3: CASSYSTIRGTNYGYTF

V: TRBV6-8
J: TRBJ1-1
length: 14
D: .
size: .
DNA: TGTGCCAGCAGTTACGCAGTGCCGAACACTGAAGCTTTCTTT
CDR3: CASSYAVPNTEAFF

V: TRBV29-1
J: TRBJ2-3
length: 12
D: .
size: few
DNA: TGCAGCGTTGTGGGGGTCACAGATACGCAGTATTTT
CDR3: CSVVGVTDTQYF

V: TRBV11-3
J: TRBJ2-7
length: 14
D: TRBD1
size: few
DNA: TGTGCCAGCAGCCCGGGACAGGGACCCTACGAGCAGTACTTC
CDR3: CASSPGQGPYEQYF

V: TRBV19
J: TRBJ2-1
length: 14
D: .
size: once
DNA: TGTGCCAGTAGTATCAACCCAACACCGAGTGAGCAGTTCTTC
CDR3: CASSINPTPSEQFF

V: TRBV6-8
J: TRBJ2-4
length: 13
D: .
size: few
DNA: TGTGCCAGCAAACGGGGGACCGGGGACATTCAGTACTTC
CDR3: CASKRGTGDIQYF

V: TRBV15
J: TRBJ2-5
length: 15
D: .
size: .
DNA: TGTGCCACCAGCAGATATATCAGGGAAAAAGAGACCCAGTACTTC
CDR3: CATSRYIREKETQYF

V: TRBV6-8
J: TRBJ2-6
length: 16
D: .
size: .
DNA: TGTGCCAGCAGTTATTTCCACCCCTCTGGGGCCAACGTCCTGACTTTC
CDR3: CASSYFHPSGANVLTF

V: TRBV11-3
J: TRBJ1-6
length: 15
D: TRBD1
size: few
DNA: TGTGCCAGCAGCTTAGAGACAGGGGGCGACTCACCCCTCCACTTT
CDR3: CASSLETGGDSPLHF

V: TRBV29-1
J: TRBJ1-2
length: 15
D: TRBD1
size: .
DNA: TGCAGCGCTGCGGGAGCGACAGGGGAATATGATGGCTACACCTTC
CDR3: CSAAGATGEYDGYTF

V: TRBV11-3
J: TRBJ1-1
length: 15
D: .
size: few
DNA: TGTGCCAGCAGCTTACTTCTTAAAATGAACACTGAAGCTTTCTTT
CDR3: CASSLLLKMNTEAFF

V: TRBV19
J: TRBJ1-1
length: 15
D: .
size: .
DNA: TGTGCCAGTAGTACAGGGGTTGGCTGGGGCACTGAAGCTTTCTTT
CDR3: CASSTGVGWGTEAFF

V: TRBV18
J: TRBJ1-2
length: 12
D: .
size: .
DNA: TGTGCCAGCTCACCCCCCGGCGGTGGCTACACCTTC
CDR3: CASSPPGGGYTF

V: TRBV5-1
J: TRBJ1-1
length: 15
D: TRBD1
size: .
DNA: TGCGCCAGCAGCTACTCCGGGACAGGGCAGTATGAAGCTTTCTTT
CDR3: CASSYSGTGQYEAFF

V: TRBV19
J: TRBJ2-1
length: 18
D: TRBD2
size: .
DNA: TGTGCCAGTAGTATAGATCTGGCTAGCGGGGGATGGGCAGATGAGCAGTTCTTC
CDR3: CASSIDLASGGWADEQFF

V: TRBV6-8
J: TRBJ1-5
length: 15
D: TRBD1
size: few
DNA: TGTGCCAGCAGGCGGACAGGGGGAAGCAATCAGCCCCAGCATTTT
CDR3: CASRRTGGSNQPQHF

V: TRBV12-5
J: TRBJ2-7
length: 12
D: .
size: .
DNA: TGTGCTAGTGGTTTTGGGGGCAACGAGCAGTACTTC
CDR3: CASGFGGNEQYF

V: TRBV25-1
J: TRBJ1-4
length: 14
D: TRBD1
size: once
DNA: TGTGCCAGCAGTGAAAGGACAGGACGCGAAAAACTGTTTTTT
CDR3: CASSERTGREKLFF

V: TRBV5-1
J: TRBJ1-2
length: 14
D: .
size: .
DNA: TGCGCCAGCAGCTTGGACAGGCCCGACTATGGCTACACCTTC
CDR3: CASSLDRPDYGYTF

V: TRBV11-3
J: TRBJ2-1
length: 15
D: TRBD2
size: medium-sized
DNA: TGTGCCAGCAGCTTTAGCGGGGAACTAAGCAATGAGCAGTTCTTC
CDR3: CASSFSGELSNEQFF

V: TRBV19
J: TRBJ1-4
length: 16
D: .
size: .
DNA: TGTGCCAGTAGTCTGGGAGACGGAAGATTTAATGAAAAACTGTTTTTT
CDR3: CASSLGDGRFNEKLFF

V: TRBV9
J: TRBJ2-2
length: 15
D: .
size: medium-sized
DNA: TGTGCCAGCAGCGTAAGATCAGGGGGGAACGGGGAGCTGTTTTTT
CDR3: CASSVRSGGNGELFF

V: TRBV18
J: TRBJ2-7
length: 13
D: .
size: .
DNA: TGTGCCAGCTCACCAACGCGACAATACGAGCAGTACTTC
CDR3: CASSPTRQYEQYF

V: TRBV15
J: TRBJ2-5
length: 14
D: .
size: .
DNA: TGTGCCACCAGCAGAGATGACTCCCGAGAGACCCAGTACTTC
CDR3: CATSRDDSRETQYF

V: TRBV6-8
J: TRBJ1-2
length: 15
D: .
size: .
DNA: TGTGCCAGCAGTTACGTGGGAGAATCCTTCTATGGCTACACCTTC
CDR3: CASSYVGESFYGYTF

V: TRBV11-3
J: TRBJ1-2
length: 14
D: TRBD1
size: medium-sized
DNA: TGTGCCAGCAGCCCTGGGACAGGTCGGGATGGCTACACCTTC
CDR3: CASSPGTGRDGYTF

V: TRBV11-3
J: TRBJ1-5
length: 15
D: .
size: few
DNA: TGTGCCAGCAGCTTAGACCCCTGGGGCAATCAGCCCCAGCATTTT
CDR3: CASSLDPWGNQPQHF

V: TRBV25-1
J: TRBJ1-2
length: 14
D: .
size: .
DNA: TGTGCCAGCAGTGAAAATGCAGGGGTAGGTGGCTACACCTTC
CDR3: CASSENAGVGGYTF

V: TRBV9
J: TRBJ1-1
length: 13
D: .
size: few
DNA: TGTGCCAGCGACGCCGGACAAGGCACTGAAGCTTTCTTT
CDR3: CASDAGQGTEAFF

V: TRBV30
J: TRBJ1-6
length: 15
D: .
size: .
DNA: TGTGCCTGGTCCGGGCCCGGGACCTATAATTCACCCCTCCACTTT
CDR3: CAWSGPGTYNSPLHF

V: TRBV11-3
J: TRBJ1-3
length: 14
D: .
size: few
DNA: TGTGCCAGCAGCTTAGTTCCCTCTGGAAACACCATATATTTT
CDR3: CASSLVPSGNTIYF

V: TRBV7-6
J: TRBJ1-1
length: 14
D: .
size: .
DNA: TGTGCCAGCTTCTTGGGGAGGGCGAACACTGAAGCTTTCTTT
CDR3: CASFLGRANTEAFF

V: TRBV9
J: TRBJ1-5
length: 13
D: .
size: .
DNA: TGTGCCAGCAGTCCCGATAGCAATCAGCCCCAGCATTTT
CDR3: CASSPDSNQPQHF

V: TRBV11-3
J: TRBJ1-2
length: 14
D: TRBD1
size: few
DNA: TGTGCCAGCAGCGCGGGACAGGGCGAGAGTGGCTACACCTTC
CDR3: CASSAGQGESGYTF

V: TRBV6-8
J: TRBJ2-5
length: 14
D: .
size: .
DNA: TGTGCCAGCAGTTACAGAGGGCGGCAAGAGACCCAGTACTTC
CDR3: CASSYRGRQETQYF

V: TRBV29-1
J: TRBJ1-1
length: 13
D: .
size: .
DNA: TGCAGCGCCGCACAGGGTACGAACACTGAAGCTTTCTTT
CDR3: CSAAQGTNTEAFF

V: TRBV29-1
J: TRBJ2-7
length: 16
D: .
size: large
DNA: TGCAGCGTTGAGGGCTATGAGGGATTAACCACCTACGAGCAGTACTTC
CDR3: CSVEGYEGLTTYEQYF

V: TRBV5-1
J: TRBJ1-1
length: 15
D: .
size: .
DNA: TGCGCCAGCAGCTTGTGGGACGGTCTGAACACTGAAGCTTTCTTT
CDR3: CASSLWDGLNTEAFF

V: TRBV19
J: TRBJ2-7
length: 15
D: .
size: .
DNA: TGTGCCAGTAAGACTTTTTTTTTGATAAACTACGAGCAGTACTTC
CDR3: CASKTFFLINYEQYF

V: TRBV5-1
J: TRBJ2-2
length: 16
D: TRBD1
size: .
DNA: TGCGCCAGCAGTGATAAGAGACAGGGCGACACCGGGGAGCTGTTTTTT
CDR3: CASSDKRQGDTGELFF

V: TRBV5-1
J: TRBJ1-4
length: 14
D: .
size: .
DNA: TGCGCCAGCAGGTGGGGGCCAACTAATGAAAAACTGTTTTTT
CDR3: CASRWGPTNEKLFF

V: TRBV29-1
J: TRBJ1-5
length: 12
D: TRBD1
size: once
DNA: TGCAGCGTTACCCAGGGGGATCAGCCCCAGCATTTT
CDR3: CSVTQGDQPQHF

V: TRBV7-6
J: TRBJ2-3
length: 16
D: TRBD1
size: .
DNA: TGTGCCAGCAGCTCCCCGGGACAGGGGGCGTCAGATACGCAGTATTTT
CDR3: CASSSPGQGASDTQYF

V: TRBV2
J: TRBJ2-6
length: 18
D: .
size: .
DNA: TGTGCCAGCAGTGGGGGGATGGGTACTGGCTCTGGGGCCAACGTCCTGACTTTC
CDR3: CASSGGMGTGSGANVLTF

V: TRBV18
J: TRBJ1-6
length: 16
D: .
size: few
DNA: TGTGCCAGCTCACCCCTTCGGGGGACCTATAATTCACCCCTCCACTTT
CDR3: CASSPLRGTYNSPLHF

V: TRBV29-1
J: TRBJ1-1
length: 17
D: .
size: few
DNA: TGCAGCGTCCCGGTTAGTAGGAGGGACACCGGGGTCACTGAAGCTTTCTTT
CDR3: CSVPVSRRDTGVTEAFF

V: TRBV1
J: TRBJ1-2
length: 13
D: .
size: .
DNA: TGCGCCAGCAGTTTGGTGAGGGGCTATGGCTACACCTTC
CDR3: CASSLVRGYGYTF

V: TRBV29-1
J: TRBJ1-2
length: 14
D: TRBD1
size: .
DNA: TGCAGCGTTATTGACAGGGGGACTAACTATGGCTACACCTTC
CDR3: CSVIDRGTNYGYTF

V: TRBV6-8
J: TRBJ1-3
length: 15
D: TRBD1
size: .
DNA: TGTGCCAGCAGTCCCCGCAGGGGGCAAGGAAACACCATATATTTT
CDR3: CASSPRRGQGNTIYF

V: TRBV19
J: TRBJ1-1
length: 15
D: TRBD1
size: few
DNA: TGTGCCAGTAGGGGGACAGCGATTTTTCCCTTTGGAGCTTTCTTT
CDR3: CASRGTAIFPFGAFF